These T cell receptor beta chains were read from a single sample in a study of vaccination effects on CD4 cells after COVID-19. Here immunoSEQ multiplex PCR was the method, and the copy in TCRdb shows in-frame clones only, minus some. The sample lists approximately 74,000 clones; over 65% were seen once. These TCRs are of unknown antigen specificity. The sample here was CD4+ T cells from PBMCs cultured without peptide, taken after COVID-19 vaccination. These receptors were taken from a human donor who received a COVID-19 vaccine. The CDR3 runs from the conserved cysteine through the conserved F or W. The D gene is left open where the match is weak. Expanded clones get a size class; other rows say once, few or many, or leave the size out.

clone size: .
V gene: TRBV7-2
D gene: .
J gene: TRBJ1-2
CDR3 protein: CASSFRESGNYGYTF
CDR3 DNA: TGTGCCAGCAGCTTTCGGGAATCAGGGAACTATGGCTACACCTTC

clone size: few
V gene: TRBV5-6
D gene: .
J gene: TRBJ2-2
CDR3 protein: CASSPSRGWGTGELFF
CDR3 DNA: TGTGCCAGCAGCCCGAGCCGGGGTTGGGGCACCGGGGAGCTGTTTTTT

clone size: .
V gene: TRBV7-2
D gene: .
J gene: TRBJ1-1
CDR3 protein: CASSLTTSLVTEAFF
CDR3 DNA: TGTGCCAGCAGCTTAACGACTTCTCTGGTCACTGAAGCTTTCTTT

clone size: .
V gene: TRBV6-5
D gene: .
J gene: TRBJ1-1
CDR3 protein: CASSRGFDNTEAFF
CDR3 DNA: TGTGCCAGCAGTCGGGGTTTTGACAACACTGAAGCTTTCTTT

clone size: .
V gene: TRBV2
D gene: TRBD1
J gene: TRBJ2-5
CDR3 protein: CASSKRTGYSGETQYF
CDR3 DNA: TGTGCCAGCAGCAAGAGGACAGGGTACAGTGGAGAGACCCAGTACTTC

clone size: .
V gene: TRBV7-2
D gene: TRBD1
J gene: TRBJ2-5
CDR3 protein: CASSSRVWDRQETQYF
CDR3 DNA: TGTGCCAGCAGCTCTAGGGTTTGGGACAGGCAAGAGACCCAGTACTTC

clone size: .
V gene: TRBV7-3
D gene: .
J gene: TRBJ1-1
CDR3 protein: CASSGQGNTEAFF
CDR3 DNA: TGTGCCAGCAGCGGTCAGGGTAACACTGAAGCTTTCTTT

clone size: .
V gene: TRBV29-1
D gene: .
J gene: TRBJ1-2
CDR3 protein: CSVEGQGLREIF
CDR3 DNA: TGCAGCGTTGAAGGCCAGGGGCTTAGAGAGATTTTC

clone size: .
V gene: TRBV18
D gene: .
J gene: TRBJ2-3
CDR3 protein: CASSRLGAGTDTQYF
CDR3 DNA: TGTGCCAGCTCGCGGTTGGGGGCCGGCACAGATACGCAGTATTTT

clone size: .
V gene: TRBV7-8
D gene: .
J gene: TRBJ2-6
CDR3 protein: CASSPLTGLSGANVLTF
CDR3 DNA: TGTGCCAGCAGCCCACTGACAGGTCTCTCTGGGGCCAACGTCCTGACTTTC

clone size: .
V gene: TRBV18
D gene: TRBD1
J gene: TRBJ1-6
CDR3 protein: CASSPSGGSSPLHF
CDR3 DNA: TGTGCCAGCTCACCTTCAGGGGGCTCTTCACCCCTCCACTTT

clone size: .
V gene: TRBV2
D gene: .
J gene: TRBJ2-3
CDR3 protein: CASRTGTDTQYF
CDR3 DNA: TGTGCCAGCAGAACGGGCACAGATACGCAGTATTTT

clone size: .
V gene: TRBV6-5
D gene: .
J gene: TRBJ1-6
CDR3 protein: CASSYSTRAGSPLHF
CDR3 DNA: TGTGCCAGCAGTTACTCGACCAGGGCGGGTTCACCCCTCCACTTT

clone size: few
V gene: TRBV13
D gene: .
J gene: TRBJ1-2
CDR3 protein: CASATASNYGYTF
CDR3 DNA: TGTGCCAGTGCGACAGCATCTAACTATGGCTACACCTTC

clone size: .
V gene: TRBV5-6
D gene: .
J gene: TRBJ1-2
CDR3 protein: CASSLTDYGYTF
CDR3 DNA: TGTGCCAGCAGCTTGACAGACTATGGCTACACCTTC

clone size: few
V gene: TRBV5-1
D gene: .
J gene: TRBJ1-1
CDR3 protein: CASSPGGDTEAFF
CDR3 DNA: TGCGCCAGCAGCCCCGGAGGGGACACTGAAGCTTTCTTT

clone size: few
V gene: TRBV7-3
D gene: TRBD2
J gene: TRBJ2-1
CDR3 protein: CASSPSGGAYNEQFF
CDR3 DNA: TGTGCCAGCAGCCCCAGCGGGGGGGCTTACAATGAGCAGTTCTTC

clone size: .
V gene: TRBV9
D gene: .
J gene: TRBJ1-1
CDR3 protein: CASSSPRRDGREAFF
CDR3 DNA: TGTGCCAGCAGCTCCCCTCGCCGGGACGGTCGTGAAGCTTTCTTT

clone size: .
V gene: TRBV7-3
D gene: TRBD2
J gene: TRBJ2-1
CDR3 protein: CASSLHSGGYNEQFF
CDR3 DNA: TGTGCCAGCAGCTTACATAGCGGGGGGTACAATGAGCAGTTCTTC

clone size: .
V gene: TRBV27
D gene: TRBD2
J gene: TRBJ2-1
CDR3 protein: CASSLEPRLAANNEQFF
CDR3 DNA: TGTGCCAGCAGTTTAGAACCCCGACTAGCGGCTAACAATGAGCAGTTCTTC